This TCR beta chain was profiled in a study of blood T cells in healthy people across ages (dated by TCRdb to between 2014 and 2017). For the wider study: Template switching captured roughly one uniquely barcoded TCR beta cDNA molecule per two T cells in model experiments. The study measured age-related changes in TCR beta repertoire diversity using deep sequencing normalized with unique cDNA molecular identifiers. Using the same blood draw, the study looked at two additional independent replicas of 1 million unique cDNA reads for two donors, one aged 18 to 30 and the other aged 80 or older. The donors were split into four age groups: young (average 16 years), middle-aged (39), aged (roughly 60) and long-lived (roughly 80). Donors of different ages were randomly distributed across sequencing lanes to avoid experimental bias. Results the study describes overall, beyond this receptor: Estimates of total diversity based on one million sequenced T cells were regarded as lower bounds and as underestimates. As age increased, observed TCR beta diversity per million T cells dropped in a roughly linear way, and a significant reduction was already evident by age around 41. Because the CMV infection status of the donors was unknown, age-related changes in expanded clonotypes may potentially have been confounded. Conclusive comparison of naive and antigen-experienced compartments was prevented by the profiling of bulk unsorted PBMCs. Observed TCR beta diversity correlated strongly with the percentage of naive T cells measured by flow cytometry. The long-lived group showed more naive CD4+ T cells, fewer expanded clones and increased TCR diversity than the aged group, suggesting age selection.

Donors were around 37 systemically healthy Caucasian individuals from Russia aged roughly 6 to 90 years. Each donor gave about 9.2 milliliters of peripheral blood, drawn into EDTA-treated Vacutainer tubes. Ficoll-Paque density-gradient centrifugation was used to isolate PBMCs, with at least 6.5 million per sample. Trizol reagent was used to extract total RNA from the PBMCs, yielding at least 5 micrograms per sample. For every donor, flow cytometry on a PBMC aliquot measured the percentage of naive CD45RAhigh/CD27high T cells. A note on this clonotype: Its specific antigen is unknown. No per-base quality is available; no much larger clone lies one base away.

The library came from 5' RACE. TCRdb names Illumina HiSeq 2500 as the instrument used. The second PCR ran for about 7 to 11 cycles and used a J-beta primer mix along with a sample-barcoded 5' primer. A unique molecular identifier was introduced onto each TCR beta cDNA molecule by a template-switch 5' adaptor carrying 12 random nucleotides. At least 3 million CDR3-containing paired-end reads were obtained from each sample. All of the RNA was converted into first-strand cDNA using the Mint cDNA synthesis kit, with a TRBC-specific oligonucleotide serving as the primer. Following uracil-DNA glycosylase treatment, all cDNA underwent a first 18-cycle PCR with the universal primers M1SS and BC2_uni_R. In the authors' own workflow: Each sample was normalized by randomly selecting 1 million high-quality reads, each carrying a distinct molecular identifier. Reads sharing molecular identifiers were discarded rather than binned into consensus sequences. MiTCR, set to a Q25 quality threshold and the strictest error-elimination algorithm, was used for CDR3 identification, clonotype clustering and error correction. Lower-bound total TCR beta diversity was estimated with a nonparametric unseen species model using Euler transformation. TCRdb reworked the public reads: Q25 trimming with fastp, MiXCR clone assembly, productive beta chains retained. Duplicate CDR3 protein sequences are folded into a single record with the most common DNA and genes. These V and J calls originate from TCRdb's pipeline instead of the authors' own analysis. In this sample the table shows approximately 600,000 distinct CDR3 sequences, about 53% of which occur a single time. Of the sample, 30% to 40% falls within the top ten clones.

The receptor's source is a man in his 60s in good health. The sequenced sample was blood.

The DNA sequence is as follows: TGTGCCAGCGGTGAGAGCACAGGGTTACGCGGCTACACCTTC. It specifies CASGESTGLRGYTF. Here the chain combines TRBV6-5 and TRBJ1-2; the D gene is possibly TRBD1, with 6 bases matching. V sheds 8 bases and J sheds 8 bases, leaving 21 bases between their ends. The CDR3 spans 14 residues, from the cysteine through the phenylalanine. The CDR3 DNA has 42 bases and is translated from base 1. CDR1 MNHEY and CDR2 SVGAGI are derived from the germline V gene.